The 2 T cell receptor beta chains presented below share a single source sample, sequenced in a study of blood T cell repertoires in COVID-19. Clones were read by immunoSEQ multiplex PCR, and TCRdb kept only the in-frame ones, dropping some. Among 45,000 to 65,000 clones, about 88% were seen once, and the ten largest hold 4.9%. Sequences were obtained from peripheral blood. The receptors stem from a man aged 55 to 70 with active COVID-19.

This clone was seen a single time. The chain is built from TRBV3-1 (or the pseudogene TRBV3-2) and TRBJ2-7; a possible D gene is TRBD2 (5 bases). The CDR3 length is 15 residues. In germline, CDR1 is LGHDT, CDR2 YNNKEL (reference sequence). With 4 bases removed from V and 5 bases from J, the gap between germline ends came to 18 bases. The CDR3 loop reads CASSLTWGVQDEQYF. The CDR3, as DNA: TGTGCCAGCAGCCTCACGTGGGGAGTCCAAGACGAGCAGTACTTC.

CDR3 sequence (DNA): TGTGCCAGCAGTCCAGCGGGAGGGGGTCCCGGGGAGCTGTTTTTT. Its translation: CASSPAGGGPGELFF. This rearrangement joins TRBV7-2 to TRBJ2-2; 10 bases match TRBD2. The germline gives CDR1 SGHTA, CDR2 FQGNSA. Trimming removed 6 bases from V and 6 bases from J; junction bases left unmatched: 7. This CDR3 has 15 residues.